The 2 T cell receptor beta chains reported below all come from one sample, sequenced in a study of cytomegalovirus exposure and HLA in healthy donors. TCRdb's copy holds only in-frame clones and misses some; the assay was immunoSEQ multiplex PCR. The sample shows about 360,000 clones, 86% of them seen only once. The sample consisted of PBMCs. The receptors stem from a woman younger than 35 in good health and CMV-seronegative.

The rearrangement uses TRBV30 and TRBJ2-1, with TRBD2 identical over 15 bases. Germline CDR1 GTSNPN, CDR2 SVGIG (reference sequence). Trimming took 2 bases from V and 0 from J; bases not matched to a gene: 8. This CDR3 contains 19 residues. The CDR3: CAWSTGTSGGLISYNEQFF. Here the CDR3 DNA reads TGTGCCTGGAGTACCGGGACTAGCGGGGGGCTTATCTCCTACAATGAGCAGTTCTTC. Supplemented by reference TRBV30 and TRBJ2-1, the full variable domain reads SQTIHQWPATLVQPVGSPLSLECTVEGTSNPNLYWYRQAAGRGLQLLFYSVGIGQISSEVPQNLSASRPQDRQFILSSKKLLLSDSGFYLCAWSTGTSGGLISYNEQFFGPGTRLTVL.

The J gene is TRBJ2-7, the V gene TRBV6-1; possibly TRBD2 for D (6 bases). Germline CDR1 reads MNHNS; CDR2 reads SASEGT. V lost 3 bases and J 2 bases, leaving 8 bases between the germline ends. The CDR3 loop spans 13 amino acids. DNA for the CDR3: TGTGCCAGCAGTGACAGGGAGGCCTACGAGCAGTACTTC. Amino acid sequence: CASSDREAYEQYF.